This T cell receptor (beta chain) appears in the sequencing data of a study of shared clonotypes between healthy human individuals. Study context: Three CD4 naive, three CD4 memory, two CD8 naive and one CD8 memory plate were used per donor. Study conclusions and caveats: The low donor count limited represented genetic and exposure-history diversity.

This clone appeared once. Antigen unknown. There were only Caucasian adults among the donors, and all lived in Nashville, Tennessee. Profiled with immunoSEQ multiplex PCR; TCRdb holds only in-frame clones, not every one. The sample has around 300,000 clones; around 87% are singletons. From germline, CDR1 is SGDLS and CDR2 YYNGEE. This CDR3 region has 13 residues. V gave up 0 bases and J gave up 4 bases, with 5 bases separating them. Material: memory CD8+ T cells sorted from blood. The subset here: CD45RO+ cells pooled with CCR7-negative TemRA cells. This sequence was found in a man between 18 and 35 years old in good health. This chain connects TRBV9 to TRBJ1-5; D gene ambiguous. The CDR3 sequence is CASSVGRNQPQHF. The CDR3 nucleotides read TGTGCCAGCAGCGTAGGGCGGAATCAGCCCCAGCATTTT. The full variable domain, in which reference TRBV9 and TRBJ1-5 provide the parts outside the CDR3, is DSGVTQTPKHLITATGQRVTLRCSPRSGDLSVYWYQQSLDQGLQFLIQYYNGEERAKGNILERFSAQQFPDLHSELNLSSLELGDSALYFCASSVGRNQPQHFGDGTRLSIL.